This T cell receptor (beta chain) was identified during a study of cytomegalovirus exposure and HLA in healthy donors. Study-wide points: The study listed approximately 160 cytomegalovirus-associated TCR beta chains. With further analysis later on, most CMV-associated TCR beta chains appeared HLA-restricted.

The CDR3 totals 15 residues. In germline, CDR1 is SGHVS, CDR2 FNYEAQ. V lost 0 bases and J lost 3; bases outside the gene matches: 4. Notes on this clone: Antigen unknown.

The primer mix had 60 Vbeta and 13 Jbeta primers. TCRdb's table, derived via immunoSEQ multiplex PCR, lists solely in-frame clones and lacks some. Seen here are about 80,000 clones, 60% to 80% observed once, and the top ten hold approximately 7.2%. This TCR was sampled from a woman between 40 and 50 years old in good health and CMV-seronegative. V gene TRBV7-6 combines with J gene TRBJ2-7, with 8 bases identical to TRBD1. The sample consisted of PBMCs. CDR3: CASSLAGQGSYEQYF. CDR3 nucleotide sequence: TGTGCCAGCAGCTTAGCTGGACAGGGAAGCTACGAGCAGTACTTC.